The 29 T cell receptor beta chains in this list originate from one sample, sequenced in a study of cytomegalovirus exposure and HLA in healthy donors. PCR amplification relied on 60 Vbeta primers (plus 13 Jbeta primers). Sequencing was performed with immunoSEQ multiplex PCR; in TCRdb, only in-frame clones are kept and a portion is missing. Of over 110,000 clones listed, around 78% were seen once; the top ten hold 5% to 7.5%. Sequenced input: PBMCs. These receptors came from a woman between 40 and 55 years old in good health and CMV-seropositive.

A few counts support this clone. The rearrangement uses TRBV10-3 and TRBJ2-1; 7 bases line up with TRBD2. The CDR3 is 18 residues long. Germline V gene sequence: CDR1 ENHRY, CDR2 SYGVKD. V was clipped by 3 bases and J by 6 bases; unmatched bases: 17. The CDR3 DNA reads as TGTGCCATCAGTGAACAGATCGGACTAGTAGGGAAGGGCAATGAGCAGTTCTTC. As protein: CAISEQIGLVGKGNEQFF.

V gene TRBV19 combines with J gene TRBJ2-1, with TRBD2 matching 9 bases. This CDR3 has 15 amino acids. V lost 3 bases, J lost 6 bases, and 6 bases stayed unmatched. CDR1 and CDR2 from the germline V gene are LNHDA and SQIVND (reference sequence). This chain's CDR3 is CASSIVAGVGNEQFF. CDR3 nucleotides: TGTGCCAGTAGTATTGTAGCGGGAGTAGGCAATGAGCAGTTCTTC.

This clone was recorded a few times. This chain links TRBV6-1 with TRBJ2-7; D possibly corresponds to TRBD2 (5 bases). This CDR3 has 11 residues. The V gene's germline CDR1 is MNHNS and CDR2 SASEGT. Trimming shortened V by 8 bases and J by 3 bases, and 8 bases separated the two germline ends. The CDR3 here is CASEGRYEQYF. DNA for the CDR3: TGTGCCAGCGAGGGCCGCTACGAGCAGTACTTC.

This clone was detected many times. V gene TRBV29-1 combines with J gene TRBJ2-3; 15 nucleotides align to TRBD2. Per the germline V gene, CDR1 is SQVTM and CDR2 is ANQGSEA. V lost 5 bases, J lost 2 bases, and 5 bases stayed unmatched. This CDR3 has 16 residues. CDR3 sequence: CSVSGLAGGYTDTQYF. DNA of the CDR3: TGCAGCGTTTCAGGACTAGCGGGAGGGTACACAGATACGCAGTATTTT.

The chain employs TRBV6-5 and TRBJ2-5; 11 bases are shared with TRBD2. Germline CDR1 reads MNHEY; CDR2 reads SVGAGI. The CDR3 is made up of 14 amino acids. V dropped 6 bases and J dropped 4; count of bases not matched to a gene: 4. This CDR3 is CASSLGLAVETQYF. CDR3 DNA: TGTGCCAGCAGCCTGGGACTAGCGGTAGAGACCCAGTACTTC.

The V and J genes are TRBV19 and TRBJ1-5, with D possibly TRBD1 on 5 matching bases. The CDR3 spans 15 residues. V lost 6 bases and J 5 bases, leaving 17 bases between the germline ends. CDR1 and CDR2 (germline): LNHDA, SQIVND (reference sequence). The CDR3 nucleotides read TGTGCCAGTAGCCCTTGGGGGGTGGGTGATCAGCCCCAGCATTTT. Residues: CASSPWGVGDQPQHF.

CDR3 sequence: CSVGFGQSYEQYF. CDR3 nucleotide sequence: TGCAGCGTTGGGTTCGGACAGTCCTACGAGCAGTACTTC. V is TRBV29-1 and J is TRBJ2-7; perhaps TRBD1 as D (6 bases). V was shortened by 4 bases and J by 1 base, with 11 bases between the two germline ends. The CDR3 contains 13 residues. Germline CDR1 SQVTM, CDR2 ANQGSEA.

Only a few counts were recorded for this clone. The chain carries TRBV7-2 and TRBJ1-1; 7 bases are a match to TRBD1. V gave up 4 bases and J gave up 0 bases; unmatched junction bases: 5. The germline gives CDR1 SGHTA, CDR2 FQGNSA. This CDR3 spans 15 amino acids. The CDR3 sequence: CASSYGQVMNTEAFF. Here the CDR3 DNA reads TGTGCCAGCAGCTACGGACAGGTCATGAACACTGAAGCTTTCTTT.

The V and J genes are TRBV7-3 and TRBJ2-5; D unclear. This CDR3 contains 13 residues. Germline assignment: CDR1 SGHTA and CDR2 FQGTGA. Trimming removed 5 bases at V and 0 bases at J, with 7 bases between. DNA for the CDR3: TGTGCCAGCAGCCCGCGTCACCAAGAGACCCAGTACTTC. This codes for CASSPRHQETQYF.

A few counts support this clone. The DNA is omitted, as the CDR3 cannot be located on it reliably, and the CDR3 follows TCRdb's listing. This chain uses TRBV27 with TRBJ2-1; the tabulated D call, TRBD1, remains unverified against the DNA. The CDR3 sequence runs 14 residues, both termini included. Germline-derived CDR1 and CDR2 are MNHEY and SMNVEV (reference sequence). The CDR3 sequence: CASSLAQAGNEQFF.

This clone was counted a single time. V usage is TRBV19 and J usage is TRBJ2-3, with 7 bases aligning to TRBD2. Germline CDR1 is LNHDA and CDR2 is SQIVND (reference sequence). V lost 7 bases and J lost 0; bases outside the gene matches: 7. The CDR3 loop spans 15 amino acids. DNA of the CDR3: TGTGCCAGTACCCACCCAGCGGGGAGCACAGATACGCAGTATTTT. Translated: CASTHPAGSTDTQYF.

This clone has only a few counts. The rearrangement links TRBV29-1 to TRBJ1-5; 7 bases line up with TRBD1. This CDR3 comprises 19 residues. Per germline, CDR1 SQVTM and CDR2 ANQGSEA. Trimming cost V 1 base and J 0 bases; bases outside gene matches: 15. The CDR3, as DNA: TGCAGCGTTGAAGGGGGGATACAGGGGCATAGCTTTAGCAATCAGCCCCAGCATTTT. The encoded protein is CSVEGGIQGHSFSNQPQHF.

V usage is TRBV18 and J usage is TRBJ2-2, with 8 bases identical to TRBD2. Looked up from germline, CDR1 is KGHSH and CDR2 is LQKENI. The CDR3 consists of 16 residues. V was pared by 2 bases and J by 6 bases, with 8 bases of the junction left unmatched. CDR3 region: CASSPEGTRLAGELFF. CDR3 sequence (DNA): TGTGCCAGCTCACCAGAGGGGACTAGACTAGCCGGGGAGCTGTTTTTT.

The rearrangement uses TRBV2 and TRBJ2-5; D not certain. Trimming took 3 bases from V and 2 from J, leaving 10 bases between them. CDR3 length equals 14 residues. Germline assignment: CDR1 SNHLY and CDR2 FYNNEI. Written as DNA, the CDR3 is TGTGCCAGCAGTGATACCACAGTGCAAGAGACCCAGTACTTC. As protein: CASSDTTVQETQYF.

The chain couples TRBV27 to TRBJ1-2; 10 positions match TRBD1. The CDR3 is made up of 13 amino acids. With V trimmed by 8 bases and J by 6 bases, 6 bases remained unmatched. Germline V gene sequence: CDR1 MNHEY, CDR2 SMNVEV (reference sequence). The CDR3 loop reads CASRPGQGDGYTF. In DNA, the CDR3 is TGTGCCAGCCGCCCCGGACAGGGGGATGGCTACACCTTC.

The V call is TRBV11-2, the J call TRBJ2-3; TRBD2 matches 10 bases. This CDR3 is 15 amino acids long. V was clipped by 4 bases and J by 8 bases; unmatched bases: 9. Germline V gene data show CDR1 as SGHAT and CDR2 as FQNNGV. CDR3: CASSSLAGAPSTQYF. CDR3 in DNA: TGTGCCAGCAGCTCTCTAGCGGGAGCGCCCAGTACGCAGTATTTT. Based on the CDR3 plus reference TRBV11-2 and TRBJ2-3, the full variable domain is EAGVAQSPRYKIIEKRQSVAFWCNPISGHATLYWYQQILGQGPKLLIQFQNNGVVDDSQLPKDRFSAERLKGVDSTLKIQPAKLEDSAVYLCASSSLAGAPSTQYFGPGTRLTVL.

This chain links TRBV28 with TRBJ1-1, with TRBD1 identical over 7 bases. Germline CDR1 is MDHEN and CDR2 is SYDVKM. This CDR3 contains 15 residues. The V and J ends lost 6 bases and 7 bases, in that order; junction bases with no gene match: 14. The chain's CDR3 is CASRFPQGMGFEAFF. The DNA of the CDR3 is TGTGCCAGCAGATTCCCACAGGGGATGGGGTTTGAAGCTTTCTTT.

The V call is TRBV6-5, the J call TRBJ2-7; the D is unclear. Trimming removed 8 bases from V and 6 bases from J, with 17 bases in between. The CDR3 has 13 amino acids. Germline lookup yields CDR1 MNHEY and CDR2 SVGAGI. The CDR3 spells CASFKSVLSEQYF. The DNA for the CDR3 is TGTGCCAGCTTCAAAAGCGTTTTAAGCGAGCAGTACTTC.

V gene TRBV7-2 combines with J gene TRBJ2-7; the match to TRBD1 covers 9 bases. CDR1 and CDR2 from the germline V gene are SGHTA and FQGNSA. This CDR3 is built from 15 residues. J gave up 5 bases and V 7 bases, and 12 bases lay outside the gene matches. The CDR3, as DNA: TGTGCCAGCAACATTCCGGGACAGGGAGATAACGAGCAGTACTTC. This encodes CASNIPGQGDNEQYF.

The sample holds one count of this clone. The CDR3 reads CASSLGQGNQETQYF. CDR3 DNA sequence: TGTGCCAGCAGCTTGGGACAGGGGAACCAAGAGACCCAGTACTTC. The chain combines TRBV7-9 with TRBJ2-5; 10 bases match TRBD1. Trimming took 3 bases from V and 0 from J; bases not matched to a gene: 1. Looked up from germline, CDR1 is SEHNR and CDR2 is FQNEAQ (reference sequence). The CDR3 runs to 15 residues. Full variable domain (rest looked up from reference TRBV7-9 and TRBJ2-5): DTGVSQNPRHKITKRGQNVTFRCDPISEHNRLYWYRQTLGQGPEFLTYFQNEAQLEKSRLLSDRFSAERPKGSFSTLEIQRTEQGDSAMYLCASSLGQGNQETQYFGPGTRLLVL.

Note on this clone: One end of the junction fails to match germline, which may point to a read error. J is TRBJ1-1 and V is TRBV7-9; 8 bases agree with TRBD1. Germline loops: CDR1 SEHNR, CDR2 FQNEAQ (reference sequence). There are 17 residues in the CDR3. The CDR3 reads CSSSSGRTGLGRGEAFF. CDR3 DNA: TGTTCCAGCAGCTCCGGGCGGACAGGGTTGGGTCGGGGTGAAGCTTTCTTT.

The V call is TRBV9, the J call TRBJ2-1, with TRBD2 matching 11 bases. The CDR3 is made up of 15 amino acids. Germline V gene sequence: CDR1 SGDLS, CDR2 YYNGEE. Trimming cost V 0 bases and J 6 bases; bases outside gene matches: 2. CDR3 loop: CASSVGGTSGNEQFF. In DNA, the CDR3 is TGTGCCAGCAGCGTAGGGGGGACTAGCGGCAATGAGCAGTTCTTC.

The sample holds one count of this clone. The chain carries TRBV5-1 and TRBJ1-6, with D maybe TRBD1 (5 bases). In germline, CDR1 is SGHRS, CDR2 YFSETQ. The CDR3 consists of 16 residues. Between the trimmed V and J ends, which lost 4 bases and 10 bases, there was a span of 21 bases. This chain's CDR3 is CASSKALGPGRSPLHF. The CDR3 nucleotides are TGCGCCAGCAGCAAAGCCCTGGGGCCGGGTCGGTCACCCCTCCACTTT.

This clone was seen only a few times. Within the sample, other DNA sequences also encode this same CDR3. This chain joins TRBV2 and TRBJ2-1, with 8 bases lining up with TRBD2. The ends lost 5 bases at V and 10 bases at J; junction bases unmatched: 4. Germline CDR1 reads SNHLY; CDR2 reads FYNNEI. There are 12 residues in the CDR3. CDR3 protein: CASSLIAGEQFF. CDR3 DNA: TGTGCCAGCAGTCTTATAGCGGGAGAGCAGTTCTTC. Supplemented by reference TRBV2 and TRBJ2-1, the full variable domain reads EPEVTQTPSHQVTQMGQEVILRCVPISNHLYFYWYRQILGQKVEFLVSFYNNEISEKSEIFDDQFSVERPDGSNFTLKIRSTKLEDSAMYFCASSLIAGEQFFGPGTRLTVL.

CDR3 region: CASSRLAAIQETQYF. CDR3 sequence (DNA): TGTGCCAGCAGCCGGCTAGCGGCCATACAAGAGACCCAGTACTTC. The rearrangement links TRBV7-9 to TRBJ2-5; 7 bases match TRBD2. The CDR3 contains 15 residues. The J segment lost 2 bases and the V segment lost 5 bases, leaving 8 bases of the junction unmatched. From germline, CDR1 is SEHNR and CDR2 FQNEAQ (reference sequence).

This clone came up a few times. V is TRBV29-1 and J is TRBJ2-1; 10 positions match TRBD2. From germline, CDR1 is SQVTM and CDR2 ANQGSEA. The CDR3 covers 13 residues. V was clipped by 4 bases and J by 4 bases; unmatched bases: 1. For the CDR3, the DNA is TGCAGCGTTGGGACTAGCGGTTACAATGAGCAGTTCTTC. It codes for CSVGTSGYNEQFF.

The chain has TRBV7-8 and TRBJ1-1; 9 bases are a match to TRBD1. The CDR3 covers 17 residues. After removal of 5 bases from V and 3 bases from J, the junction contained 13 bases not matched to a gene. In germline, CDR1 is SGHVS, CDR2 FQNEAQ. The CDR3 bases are TGTGCCAGCAGCCTTCGGGACAGGGCGATCCGGGACACTGAAGCTTTCTTT. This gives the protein CASSLRDRAIRDTEAFF.

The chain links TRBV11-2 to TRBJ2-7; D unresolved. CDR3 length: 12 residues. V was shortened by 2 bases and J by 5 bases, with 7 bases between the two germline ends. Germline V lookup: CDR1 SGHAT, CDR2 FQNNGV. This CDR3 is CASSLSRDEQYF. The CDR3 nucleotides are TGTGCCAGCAGCTTATCCCGGGACGAGCAGTACTTC.

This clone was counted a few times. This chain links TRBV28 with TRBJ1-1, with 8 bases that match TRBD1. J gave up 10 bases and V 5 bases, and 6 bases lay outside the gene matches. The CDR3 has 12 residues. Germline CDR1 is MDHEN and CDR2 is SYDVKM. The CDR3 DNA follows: TGTGCCAGCAGTACAGCCGACAGGGGAGCTTTCTTT. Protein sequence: CASSTADRGAFF.